This T cell receptor (beta chain) was obtained from a study of T cell repertoires in cytomegalovirus infection. For the study at large: Through public TCR beta signatures, both CMV infection and matching HLA type were indicated.

The CDR3 has 18 residues. Germline V gene lookup returns CDR1 SGHDT and CDR2 YYEEEE. A word on this clonotype: This clone may be a read error of a much larger clone one base away.

One entry per CDR3 protein results from TCRdb running MiXCR on the reads. The sample consists of hundreds of thousands of distinct CDR3 sequences, roughly a sixth of them appearing once. Input material: PBMCs. The chain joins TRBV5-6 to TRBJ2-2; TRBD2 might be the D (7 bases). The receptor's source is a human donor in good health (CMV status not recorded). Some clones in this sample may be carry-over from other donors' samples. The CDR3 is CVSSLDRRGLVDTGELFF. In nucleotides, the CDR3 is TGTGTCAGCAGCTTAGATCGGCGGGGGCTGGTCGACACCGGGGAGCTGTTTTTT.